In its sample, the clone carrying this T cell receptor beta chain was seen once. Its antigen is undetermined. The protocol was immunoSEQ multiplex PCR, while the TCRdb copy is restricted to in-frame clones and leaves out a portion. The sample comprises some 70,000 clones, 87% of which are singletons, and about 2.5% rests with the top ten. Between the trimmed V and J ends, which lost 7 bases and 0 bases, there was a span of 7 bases. The CDR3 runs to 13 residues. CDR1 and CDR2 (germline): MNHNS, SASEGT. This entry belongs to a study of OX40 agonist ivuxolimab in advanced cancers. Overall study context: Each patient was given ivuxolimab into a vein every 2 weeks, at 0.01 to 10 mg/kg. A mean age of approximately 58 years, range about 20 to 79, was recorded, and under 85% were male.

Study observations and caveats: At 0.1 to 3.0 mg/kg, clonal expansion of CD4+ and CD8+ blood T cells had occurred by week 6.

The chain couples TRBV6-1 to TRBJ1-5; D is uncertain. The specimen comprised CD4+ or CD8+ T cells sorted from blood, sampled in a trial of the OX40 agonist ivuxolimab. The TCR originated in an adult with an advanced solid tumor such as melanoma, head and neck, liver or kidney cancer. The chain's CDR3 is CASKDGSNQPQHF. The CDR3 DNA follows: TGTGCCAGCAAGGACGGTAGCAATCAGCCCCAGCATTTT.